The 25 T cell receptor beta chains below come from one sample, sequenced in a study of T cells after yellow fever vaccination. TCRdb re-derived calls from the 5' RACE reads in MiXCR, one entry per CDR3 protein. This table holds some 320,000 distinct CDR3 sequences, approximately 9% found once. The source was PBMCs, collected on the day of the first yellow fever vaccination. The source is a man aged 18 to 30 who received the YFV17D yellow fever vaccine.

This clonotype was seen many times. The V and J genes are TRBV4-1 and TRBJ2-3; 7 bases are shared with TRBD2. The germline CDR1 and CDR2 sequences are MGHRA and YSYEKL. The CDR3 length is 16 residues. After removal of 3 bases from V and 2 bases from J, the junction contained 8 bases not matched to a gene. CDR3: CASSQEAGFYTDTQYF. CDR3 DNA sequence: TGCGCCAGCAGCCAGGAAGCGGGGTTCTACACAGATACGCAGTATTTT.

CDR3 amino acids: CASSFSSYEQYV. In DNA, the CDR3 is TGTGCCAGCAGCTTCAGCTCCTACGAGCAGTACGTC. The chain uses TRBV7-9 and TRBJ2-7, with no clear D. The CDR3 sequence is 12 residues long. Trimming stripped 3 bases from V and 0 bases from J, with 3 bases between. CDR1 and CDR2 from the germline V gene are SEHNR and FQNEAQ (reference sequence).

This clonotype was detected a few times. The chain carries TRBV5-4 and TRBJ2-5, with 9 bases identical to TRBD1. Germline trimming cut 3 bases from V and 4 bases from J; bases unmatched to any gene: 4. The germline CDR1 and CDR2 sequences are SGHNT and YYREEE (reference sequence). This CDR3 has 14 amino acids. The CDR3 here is CASSSMDRGETQYF. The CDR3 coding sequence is TGTGCCAGCAGCTCCATGGACAGGGGAGAGACCCAGTACTTC.

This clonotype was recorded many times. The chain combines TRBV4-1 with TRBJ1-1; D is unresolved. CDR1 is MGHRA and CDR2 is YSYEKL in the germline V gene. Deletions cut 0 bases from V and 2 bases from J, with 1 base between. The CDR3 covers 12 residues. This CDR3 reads CASSQDNTEAFF. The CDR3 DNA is TGCGCCAGCAGCCAAGATAACACTGAAGCTTTCTTT.

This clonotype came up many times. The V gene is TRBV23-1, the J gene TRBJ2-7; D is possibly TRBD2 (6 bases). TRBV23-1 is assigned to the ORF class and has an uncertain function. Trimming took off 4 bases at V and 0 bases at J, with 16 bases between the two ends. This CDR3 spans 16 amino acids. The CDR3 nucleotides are TGCGCCAGCAGTCTCGACAGCCGGGGGAGCTCCTACGAGCAGTACGTC. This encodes CASSLDSRGSSYEQYV.

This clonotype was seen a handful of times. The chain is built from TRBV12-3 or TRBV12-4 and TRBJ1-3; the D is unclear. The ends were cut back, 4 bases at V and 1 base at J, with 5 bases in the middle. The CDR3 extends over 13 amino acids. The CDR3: CASSWVSGNTIYF. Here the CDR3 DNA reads TGTGCCAGCAGTTGGGTATCTGGAAACACCATATATTTT.

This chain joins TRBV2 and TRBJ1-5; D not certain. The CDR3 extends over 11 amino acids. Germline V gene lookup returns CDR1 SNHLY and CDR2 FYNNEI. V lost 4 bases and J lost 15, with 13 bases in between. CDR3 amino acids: CASSGTSTTHF. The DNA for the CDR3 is TGTGCCAGCAGTGGGACCTCGACCACGCATTTT.

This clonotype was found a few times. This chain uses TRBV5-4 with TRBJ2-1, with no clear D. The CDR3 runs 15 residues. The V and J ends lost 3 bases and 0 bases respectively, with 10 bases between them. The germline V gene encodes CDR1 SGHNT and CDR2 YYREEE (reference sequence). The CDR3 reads CASSSSAASYNEQFF. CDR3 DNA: TGTGCCAGCAGCTCAAGCGCGGCCTCCTACAATGAGCAGTTCTTC.

The CDR3 DNA follows: TGTGCCAGCAGTTACTCGTTGGCAGGGACAGGAAACACCATATATTTT. Translated: CASSYSLAGTGNTIYF. This chain links TRBV6-5 with TRBJ1-3, with D perhaps matching TRBD1 (6 bases). V was trimmed by 0 bases and J by 4 bases, leaving 13 bases between them. The CDR3 has 16 residues. Germline V CDR1 and CDR2: MNHEY, SVGAGI.

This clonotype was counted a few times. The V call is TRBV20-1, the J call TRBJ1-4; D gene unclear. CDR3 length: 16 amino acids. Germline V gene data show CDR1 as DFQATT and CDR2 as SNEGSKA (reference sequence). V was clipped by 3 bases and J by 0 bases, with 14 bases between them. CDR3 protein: CSARDDLPATNEKLFF. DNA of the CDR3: TGCAGTGCTAGGGACGACTTGCCCGCAACTAATGAAAAACTGTTTTTT.

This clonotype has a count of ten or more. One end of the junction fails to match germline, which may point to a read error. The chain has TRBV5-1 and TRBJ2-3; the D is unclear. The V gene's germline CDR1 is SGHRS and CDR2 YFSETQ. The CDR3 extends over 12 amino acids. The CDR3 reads CASSLDVNTQYF. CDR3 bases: TGCGCCAGCAGTTTGGATGTTAATACGCAGTATTTT.

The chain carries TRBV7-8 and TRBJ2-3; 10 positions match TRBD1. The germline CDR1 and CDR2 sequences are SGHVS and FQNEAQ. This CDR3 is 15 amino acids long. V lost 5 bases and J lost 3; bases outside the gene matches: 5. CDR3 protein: CASSPGQGVTDTQYF. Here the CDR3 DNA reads TGTGCCAGCAGCCCAGGACAGGGGGTGACAGATACGCAGTATTTT.

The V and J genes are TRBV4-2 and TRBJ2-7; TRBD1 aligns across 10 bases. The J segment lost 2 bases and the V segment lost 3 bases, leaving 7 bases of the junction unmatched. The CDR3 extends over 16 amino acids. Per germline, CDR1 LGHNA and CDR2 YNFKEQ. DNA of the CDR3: TGTGCCAGCAGCCAGAAATCGGACAGGGGGGCCTACGAGCAGTACTTC. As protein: CASSQKSDRGAYEQYF.

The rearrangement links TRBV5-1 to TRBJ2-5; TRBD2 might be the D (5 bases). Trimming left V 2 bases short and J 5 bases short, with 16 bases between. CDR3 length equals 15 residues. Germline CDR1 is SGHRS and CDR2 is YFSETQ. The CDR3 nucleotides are TGCGCCAGCAGCTTTTTGGCTAGCCGCTCGGAGACCCAGTACTTC. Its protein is CASSFLASRSETQYF.

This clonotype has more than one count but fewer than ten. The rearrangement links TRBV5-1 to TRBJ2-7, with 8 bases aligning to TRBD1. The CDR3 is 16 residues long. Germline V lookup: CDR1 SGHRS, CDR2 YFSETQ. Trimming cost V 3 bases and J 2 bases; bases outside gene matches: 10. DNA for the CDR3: TGCGCCAGCAGCTGGGGGTCTGGACAGGGCACCTACGAGCAGTACTTC. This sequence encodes CASSWGSGQGTYEQYF.

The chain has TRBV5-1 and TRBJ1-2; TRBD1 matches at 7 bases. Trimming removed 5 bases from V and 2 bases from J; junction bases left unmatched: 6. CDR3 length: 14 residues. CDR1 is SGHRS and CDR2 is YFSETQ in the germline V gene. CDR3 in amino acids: CASRRPGQNYGYTF. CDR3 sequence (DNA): TGCGCCAGCAGACGACCGGGACAGAACTATGGCTACACCTTC. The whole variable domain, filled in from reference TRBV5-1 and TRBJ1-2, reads KAGVTQTPRYLIKTRGQQVTLSCSPISGHRSVSWYQQTPGQGLQFLFEYFSETQRNKGNFPGRFSGRQFSNSRSEMNVSTLELGDSALYLCASRRPGQNYGYTFGSGTRLTVV.

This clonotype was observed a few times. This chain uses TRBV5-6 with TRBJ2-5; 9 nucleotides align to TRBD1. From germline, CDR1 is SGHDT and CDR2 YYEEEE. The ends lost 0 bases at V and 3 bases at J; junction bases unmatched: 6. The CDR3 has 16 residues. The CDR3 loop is CASSLDGTGFEETQYF. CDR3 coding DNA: TGTGCCAGCAGCTTGGATGGGACAGGGTTTGAAGAGACCCAGTACTTC.

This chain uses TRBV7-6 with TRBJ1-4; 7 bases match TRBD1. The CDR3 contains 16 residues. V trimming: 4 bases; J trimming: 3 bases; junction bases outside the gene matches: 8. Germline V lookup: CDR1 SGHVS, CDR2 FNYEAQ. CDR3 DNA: TGTGCCAGCAGCTCACCCTCGGGACAGCCTAATGAAAAACTGTTTTTT. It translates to CASSSPSGQPNEKLFF.

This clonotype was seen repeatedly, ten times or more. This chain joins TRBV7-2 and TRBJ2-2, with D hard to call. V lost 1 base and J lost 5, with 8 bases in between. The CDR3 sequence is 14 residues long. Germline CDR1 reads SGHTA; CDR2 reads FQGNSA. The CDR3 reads CASSLVLVTGELFF. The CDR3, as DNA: TGTGCCAGCAGCTTAGTTTTGGTAACCGGGGAGCTGTTTTTT.

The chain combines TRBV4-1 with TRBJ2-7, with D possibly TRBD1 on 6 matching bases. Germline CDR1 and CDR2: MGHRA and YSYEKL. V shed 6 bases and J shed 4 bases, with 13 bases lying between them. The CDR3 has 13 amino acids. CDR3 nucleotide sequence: TGCGCCAGCAGTCACCCAGGGGTTTACGAGCAGTACTTC. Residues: CASSHPGVYEQYF.

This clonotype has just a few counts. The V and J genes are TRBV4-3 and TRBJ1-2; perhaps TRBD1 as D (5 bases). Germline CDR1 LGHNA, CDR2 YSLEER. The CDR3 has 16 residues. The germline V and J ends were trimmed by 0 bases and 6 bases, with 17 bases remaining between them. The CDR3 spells CASSQDLSRAGDGYTF. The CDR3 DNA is TGCGCCAGCAGCCAAGATCTGTCCAGGGCGGGCGATGGCTACACCTTC.

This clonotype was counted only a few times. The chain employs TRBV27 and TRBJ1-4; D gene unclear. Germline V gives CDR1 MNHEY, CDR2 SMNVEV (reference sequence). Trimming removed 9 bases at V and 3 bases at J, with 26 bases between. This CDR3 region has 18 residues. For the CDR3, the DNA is TGTGCCAGTTCTCCGATTCTACGGCAGCCTGGGTCTAATGAAAAACTGTTTTTT. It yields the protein CASSPILRQPGSNEKLFF. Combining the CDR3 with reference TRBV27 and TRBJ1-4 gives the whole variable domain EAQVTQNPRYLITVTGKKLTVTCSQNMNHEYMSWYRQDPGLGLRQIYYSMNVEVTDKGDVPEGYKVSRKEKRNFPLILESPSPNQTSLYFCASSPILRQPGSNEKLFFGSGTQLSVL.

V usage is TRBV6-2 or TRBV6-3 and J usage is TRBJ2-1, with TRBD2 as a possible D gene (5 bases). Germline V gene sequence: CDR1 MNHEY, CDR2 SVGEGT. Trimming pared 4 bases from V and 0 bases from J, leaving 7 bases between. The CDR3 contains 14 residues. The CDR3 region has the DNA TGTGCCAGCAGTTTCCGGGGCTCCTACAATGAGCAGTTCTTC. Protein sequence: CASSFRGSYNEQFF.

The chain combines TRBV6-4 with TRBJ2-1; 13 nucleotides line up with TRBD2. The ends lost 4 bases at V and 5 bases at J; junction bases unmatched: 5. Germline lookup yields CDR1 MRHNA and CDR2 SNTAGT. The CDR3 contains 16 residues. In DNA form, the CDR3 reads TGTGCCAGCAGTGTACTAGCGGGGGGGGGTCACAATGAGCAGTTCTTC. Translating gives CASSVLAGGGHNEQFF.

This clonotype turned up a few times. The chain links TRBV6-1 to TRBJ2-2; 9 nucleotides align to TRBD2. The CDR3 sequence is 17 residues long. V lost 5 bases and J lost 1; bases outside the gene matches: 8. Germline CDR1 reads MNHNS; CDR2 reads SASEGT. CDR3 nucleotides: TGTGCCAGCAGTAAGCCCCGACTAGCGGAGAACACCGGGGAGCTGTTTTTT. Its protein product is CASSKPRLAENTGELFF.